Presented here are 14 T cell receptor beta chains from one specimen sequenced in a study of cytomegalovirus exposure and HLA in healthy donors. Primers for the PCR totalled 60 Vbeta and 13 Jbeta. Here immunoSEQ multiplex PCR was the method, and the copy in TCRdb shows in-frame clones only, minus some. The table has 120,000 or so clones, 81% seen once. The sequenced sample was PBMCs. The receptors here all came from a man aged 18 to 35 in good health and CMV-seronegative.

This clone is a singleton in its sample. The rearrangement joins TRBV4-2 to TRBJ2-3; 8 nucleotides line up with TRBD2. Germline loops: CDR1 LGHNA, CDR2 YNFKEQ. Germline trimming cut 1 base from V and 14 bases from J; bases unmatched to any gene: 14. This CDR3 contains 15 residues. CDR3 loop: CASSQGGAGGRTPYF. The CDR3, as DNA: TGTGCCAGCAGCCAAGGAGGGGCGGGGGGCCGGACTCCGTATTTT.

The chain links TRBV7-8 to TRBJ2-3; D is unclear. Trimming shortened V by 2 bases and J by 4 bases, and 7 bases separated the two germline ends. The CDR3 consists of 13 residues. In germline, CDR1 is SGHVS, CDR2 FQNEAQ. The CDR3 reads CASSLQDPDTQYF. As DNA, the CDR3 is TGTGCCAGCAGCTTACAGGATCCAGATACGCAGTATTTT.

The CDR3 region has the DNA TGTGCCAGCAGCCCTCCGACTAGCGGGTTGGAGACCCAGTACTTC. It specifies CASSPPTSGLETQYF. The chain employs TRBV5-6 and TRBJ2-5; 10 bases are a match to TRBD2. The CDR3 length is 15 residues. Germline CDR1 is SGHDT and CDR2 is YYEEEE. Trimming took 4 bases from V and 5 from J; bases not matched to a gene: 8.

The chain combines TRBV4-3 with TRBJ2-1; D perhaps matches TRBD2 (5 bases). This CDR3 comprises 14 residues. Trimming left V 4 bases short and J 1 base short, with 8 bases between. Germline CDR1 reads LGHNA; CDR2 reads YSLEER. This chain's CDR3 is CASSLPGSYNEQFF. CDR3 sequence (DNA): TGCGCCAGCAGCCTCCCGGGGTCCTACAATGAGCAGTTCTTC.

Here the CDR3 reads CASSLEGAEAFF. The CDR3 bases are TGCGCCAGCAGCTTGGAGGGGGCTGAAGCTTTCTTT. V is TRBV5-1 and J is TRBJ1-1; the D gene is possibly TRBD1 (6 bases). CDR3 length: 12 amino acids. Germline loops: CDR1 SGHRS, CDR2 YFSETQ. Trimming removed 0 bases at V and 6 bases at J, with 6 bases between.

This chain joins TRBV2 and TRBJ2-7, with 7 bases aligning to TRBD1. The junction had 6 bases not matched to a gene; V was cut back by 6 bases and J by 1 base. The CDR3 has 14 residues. In germline, CDR1 is SNHLY, CDR2 FYNNEI. CDR3 DNA: TGTGCCAGCAGCTTCCGGGACAGTTCCTACGAGCAGTACTTC. Translated, it gives CASSFRDSSYEQYF. Combining the CDR3 with reference TRBV2 and TRBJ2-7 gives the whole variable domain EPEVTQTPSHQVTQMGQEVILRCVPISNHLYFYWYRQILGQKVEFLVSFYNNEISEKSEIFDDQFSVERPDGSNFTLKIRSTKLEDSAMYFCASSFRDSSYEQYFGPGTRLTVT.

V and J are TRBV27 and TRBJ1-2; D is perhaps TRBD1 (5 bases). The germline gives CDR1 MNHEY, CDR2 SMNVEV (reference sequence). The germline V and J ends were trimmed by 5 bases and 1 base, with 14 bases remaining between them. This CDR3 is built from 15 residues. Here the CDR3 reads CASSRQGNINYGYTF. The CDR3 coding sequence is TGTGCCAGCAGTCGGCAGGGAAACATTAACTATGGCTACACCTTC.

Only a few counts were recorded for this clone. The chain uses TRBV9 and TRBJ2-1, with 12 bases lining up with TRBD2. The CDR3 is 15 residues long. CDR1 SGDLS and CDR2 YYNGEE come from the germline V gene. The junction had 2 bases not matched to a gene; V was cut back by 3 bases and J by 4 bases. The CDR3 bases are TGTGCCAGCAGCGCTACTAGCGGGGGGTACAATGAGCAGTTCTTC. This translates into CASSATSGGYNEQFF.

This clone was picked up a small number of times. The V call is TRBV4-3, the J call TRBJ2-7; a weak D match, TRBD1 (5 bases). The germline V gene has CDR1 LGHNA and CDR2 YSLEER. Trimming took off 0 bases at V and 4 bases at J, with 7 bases between the two ends. CDR3 length: 13 amino acids. The CDR3 region has the DNA TGCGCCAGCAGCCAAGAGGCAGGGTACGAGCAGTACTTC. It specifies CASSQEAGYEQYF.

The table lists this clone with a few counts. V usage is TRBV5-4 and J usage is TRBJ2-3; the match to TRBD1 covers 11 bases. V lost 3 bases and J lost 3; bases outside the gene matches: 3. The CDR3 covers 15 residues. Germline lookup yields CDR1 SGHNT and CDR2 YYREEE (reference sequence). The CDR3 loop reads CASSSGQGGTDTQYF. The CDR3 DNA is TGTGCCAGCAGCTCGGGACAGGGGGGGACAGATACGCAGTATTTT.

The rearrangement uses TRBV10-2 and TRBJ2-5; 7 bases line up with TRBD1. V gave up 6 bases and J gave up 5 bases; unmatched junction bases: 6. The CDR3 length is 13 residues. The germline CDR1 and CDR2 sequences are WSHSY and SAAADI. DNA for the CDR3: TGCGCCAGCAGACAGGGGTTCGGGGAGACCCAGTACTTC. It codes for CASRQGFGETQYF.

This chain joins TRBV7-6 and TRBJ2-1, with 7 bases identical to TRBD1. Germline assignment: CDR1 SGHVS and CDR2 FNYEAQ. CDR3 length: 13 residues. With V trimmed by 4 bases and J by 10 bases, 7 bases remained unmatched. The CDR3 is CASSSRGKVEQFF. The DNA for the CDR3 is TGTGCCAGCAGCTCCAGGGGGAAGGTGGAGCAGTTCTTC.

The genes are TRBV13 and TRBJ2-7, with 13 bases identical to TRBD2. The CDR3 has 15 residues. Trimming cost V 4 bases and J 2 bases; bases outside gene matches: 2. Germline CDR1 PRHDT, CDR2 FYEKMQ (reference sequence). The CDR3: CASSSGLAGTYEQYF. The DNA of the CDR3 is TGTGCCAGCAGCTCGGGACTAGCGGGGACCTACGAGCAGTACTTC. Based on the CDR3 plus reference TRBV13 and TRBJ2-7, the full variable domain is AAGVIQSPRHLIKEKRETATLKCYPIPRHDTVYWYQQGPGQDPQFLISFYEKMQSDKGSIPDRFSAQQFSDYHSELNMSSLELGDSALYFCASSSGLAGTYEQYFGPGTRLTVT.

The rearrangement uses TRBV5-1 and TRBJ2-2; a possible D gene is TRBD1 (5 bases). Germline-derived CDR1 and CDR2 are SGHRS and YFSETQ. The CDR3 consists of 15 residues. Deletions cut 1 base from V and 7 bases from J, with 14 bases between. CDR3: CASSLFPGRDGELFF. The CDR3 DNA reads TGCGCCAGCAGCTTGTTCCCAGGCAGGGACGGGGAGCTGTTTTTT.